The 32 T cell receptor beta chains given below trace back to one sample, sequenced in a study of blood T cell repertoires in COVID-19. Repertoires were generated with immunoSEQ multiplex PCR, while TCRdb's copy carries only in-frame clones and drops some. The sample yields roughly 230,000 clones, about 88% seen once. The sample comprised peripheral blood. The receptors derive from a woman aged 40 to 55 who had recovered from COVID-19.

The J gene is TRBJ1-6, the V gene TRBV11-2; D might be TRBD1 (5 bases). Trimming removed 1 base at V and 10 bases at J, with 11 bases between. This CDR3 has 14 amino acids. In germline, CDR1 is SGHAT, CDR2 FQNNGV. This CDR3 reads CASSLAGLGSPLHF. Written as DNA, the CDR3 is TGTGCCAGCAGCTTAGCAGGGTTGGGATCACCCCTCCACTTT.

The chain links TRBV10-1 to TRBJ2-7; 9 bases are a match to TRBD2. The germline CDR1 and CDR2 sequences are WNHNN and SYGVQD (reference sequence). Trimming at V came to 5 bases and at J to 1 base, leaving 6 bases not matched to a gene. The CDR3 length is 15 residues. CDR3 bases: TGCGCCAGCAGTCCAAGCGGGGGGTCTTCCTACGAGCAGTACTTC. It encodes CASSPSGGSSYEQYF.

The genes are TRBV10-3 and TRBJ1-1, with 10 bases aligning to TRBD1. The germline CDR1 and CDR2 sequences are ENHRY and SYGVKD. V trimming: 5 bases; J trimming: 3 bases; junction bases outside the gene matches: 3. There are 14 residues in the CDR3. The CDR3 spells CAISPGTGDTEAFF. The CDR3 coding sequence is TGTGCCATCAGTCCGGGGACAGGGGACACTGAAGCTTTCTTT.

The table lists this clone with a few counts. The chain carries TRBV10-3 and TRBJ2-5; 15 nucleotides agree with TRBD2. V shed 3 bases, J shed 4 bases, and the junction held 9 bases outside the gene matches. The CDR3 consists of 18 residues. Germline-derived CDR1 and CDR2 are ENHRY and SYGVKD. The CDR3 DNA follows: TGTGCCATCAGTGATGACAGGTGGGGACTAGCGGGAGGAGAGACCCAGTACTTC. It is translated as CAISDDRWGLAGGETQYF.

The chain carries TRBV28 and TRBJ2-5; D ambiguous. Germline assignment: CDR1 MDHEN and CDR2 SYDVKM. The CDR3 has 13 residues. Trimming cost V 0 bases and J 3 bases, with 5 bases left between them. CDR3 coding DNA: TGTGCCAGCAGTTTATGGTCTGAAGAGACCCAGTACTTC. It encodes CASSLWSEETQYF.

This chain uses TRBV18 with TRBJ1-2, with a tentative D call TRBD1 (5 bases). Trimming left V 2 bases short and J 3 bases short, with 16 bases between. CDR1 is KGHSH and CDR2 is LQKENI in the germline V gene. The CDR3 totals 16 residues. The chain's CDR3 is CASSPEGGTAYYGYTF. The CDR3 DNA reads as TGTGCCAGCTCACCAGAGGGAGGGACGGCTTACTATGGCTACACCTTC.

This chain uses TRBV24-1 with TRBJ2-1; TRBD2 agrees at 7 bases. This CDR3 is built from 18 residues. Germline assignment: CDR1 KGHDR and CDR2 SFDVKD. V was pared by 5 bases and J by 0 bases, with 12 bases of the junction left unmatched. Here the CDR3 reads CATSGPAGAPSSYNEQFF. The CDR3 DNA follows: TGTGCCACCAGTGGTCCTGCGGGAGCGCCTAGCTCCTACAATGAGCAGTTCTTC.

The V and J genes are TRBV2 and TRBJ2-7; TRBD2 might be the D (6 bases). Germline CDR1 is SNHLY and CDR2 is FYNNEI. CDR3 length equals 13 residues. The germline V and J ends were trimmed by 9 bases and 2 bases, with 14 bases remaining between them. CDR3 sequence reads: CASGGAPTYEQYF. In DNA, the CDR3 is TGTGCCAGTGGCGGGGCCCCTACCTACGAGCAGTACTTC.

The rearrangement links TRBV5-4 to TRBJ1-1, with TRBD1 matching over 7 bases. This CDR3 spans 15 amino acids. Germline values: CDR1 SGHNT, CDR2 YYREEE (reference sequence). The ends lost 3 bases at V and 4 bases at J; junction bases unmatched: 9. The DNA for the CDR3 is TGTGCCAGCAGCTGGAACAGGGGTGAGGGCACTGAAGCTTTCTTT. Encoded protein: CASSWNRGEGTEAFF.

In this sample, this clone turned up a few times. This sequence joins TRBV2 and TRBJ1-4; D gene unclear. CDR3 length equals 14 residues. Germline-derived CDR1 and CDR2 are SNHLY and FYNNEI. Deletions cut 0 bases from V and 4 bases from J, with 6 bases between. Written as DNA, the CDR3 is TGTGCCAGCAGTGAAGCCAGATATAATGAAAAACTGTTTTTT. This gives the protein CASSEARYNEKLFF.

The V and J genes are TRBV19 and TRBJ2-6; 8 nucleotides align to TRBD1. Germline assignment: CDR1 LNHDA and CDR2 SQIVND (reference sequence). This CDR3 is built from 15 residues. The junction had 3 bases not matched to a gene; V was cut back by 6 bases and J by 2 bases. The CDR3 bases are TGTGCCAGTAGCGGACAGGGCGCTGGGGCCAACGTCCTGACTTTC. Protein sequence: CASSGQGAGANVLTF. Looking up the rest from reference TRBV19 and TRBJ2-6 gives the full variable domain: DGGITQSPKYLFRKEGQNVTLSCEQNLNHDAMYWYRQDPGQGLRLIYYSQIVNDFQKGDIAEGYSVSREKKESFPLTVTSAQKNPTAFYLCASSGQGAGANVLTFGAGSRLTVL.

The gene calls are TRBV20-1 and TRBJ2-3; no firm D call. The CDR3 has 11 amino acids. Trimming removed 2 bases at V and 6 bases at J, with 6 bases between. The germline V gene has CDR1 DFQATT and CDR2 SNEGSKA (reference sequence). The CDR3 sequence: CSARSVDTQYF. For the CDR3, the DNA is TGCAGTGCTAGATCAGTGGATACGCAGTATTTT.

The rearrangement joins TRBV12-5 to TRBJ2-5, with D possibly being TRBD1 (5 bases). The CDR3 spans 13 residues. Trimming took 6 bases from V and 4 from J, leaving 12 bases between them. CDR1 and CDR2 from the germline V gene are LGHNT and FRNRAP. CDR3: CASGWGSGETQYF. For the CDR3, the DNA is TGTGCTAGTGGGTGGGGCTCGGGAGAGACCCAGTACTTC.

This sequence joins TRBV29-1 and TRBJ2-1, with D perhaps TRBD2 (6 bases). Germline CDR1 and CDR2: SQVTM and ANQGSEA. There are 13 residues in the CDR3. As DNA, the CDR3 is TGCAGGATCCGGCGTCGGGCGGGACGTGAGCAGTTCTTC. Its protein product is CRIRRRAGREQFF.

The rearrangement joins TRBV30 to TRBJ2-1, with a tentative D call TRBD1 (6 bases). Trimming took off 3 bases at V and 3 bases at J, with 12 bases between the two ends. The CDR3 runs to 14 residues. Per the germline V gene, CDR1 is GTSNPN and CDR2 is SVGIG (reference sequence). The CDR3 reads CAWRADRIYNEQFF. The DNA for the CDR3 is TGTGCCTGGAGGGCCGACAGGATCTACAATGAGCAGTTCTTC.

This chain links TRBV27 with TRBJ2-5; 7 positions match TRBD1. Looked up from germline, CDR1 is MNHEY and CDR2 is SMNVEV (reference sequence). CDR3 length: 13 residues. V was clipped by 6 bases and J by 4 bases; unmatched bases: 5. The CDR3 loop reads CASRQTGRETQYF. CDR3 nucleotide sequence: TGTGCCAGCAGGCAGACAGGGAGAGAGACCCAGTACTTC.

The chain combines TRBV3-1 (or the pseudogene TRBV3-2) with TRBJ1-4; no firm D call. The CDR3 is 12 amino acids. Germline lookup yields CDR1 LGHDT and CDR2 YNNKEL (reference sequence). Deletions cut 3 bases from V and 7 bases from J, with 6 bases between. This chain's CDR3 is CASSHFSEKLFF. Written as DNA, the CDR3 is TGTGCCAGCAGCCACTTTAGTGAAAAACTGTTTTTT.

The chain employs TRBV2 and TRBJ2-5, with D unresolved. Per germline, CDR1 SNHLY and CDR2 FYNNEI. There are 18 residues in the CDR3. Trimming cost V 6 bases and J 5 bases, with 28 bases left between them. The DNA of the CDR3 is TGTGCCAGCAGCCCACGAGCCCCCGCGGCTTCGTATCGGGAGACCCAGTACTTC. This translates into CASSPRAPAASYRETQYF.

This chain connects TRBV21-1 to TRBJ2-1; the D segment call TRBD1 is taken from the table without a DNA check. TRBV21-1 is flagged as a pseudogene. The CDR3 runs to 18 residues. CDR3 bases: TGTGCCAGCAGCAAAGCCCTTCGACAGAGGAAGGGGGACAATGAGCAGTTCTTC. Its protein is CASSKALRQRKGDNEQFF.

This sequence joins TRBV2 and TRBJ2-6; 7 bases map to TRBD1. The CDR3 is made up of 19 amino acids. In germline, CDR1 is SNHLY, CDR2 FYNNEI. The V and J ends lost 5 bases and 0 bases, in that order; junction bases with no gene match: 13. The CDR3 sequence: CASSQTWTGSSSGANVLTF. CDR3 nucleotide sequence: TGTGCCAGCAGTCAAACCTGGACAGGTTCCAGCTCTGGGGCCAACGTCCTGACTTTC.

The chain recombines TRBV27 with TRBJ1-6; D unresolved. The CDR3 loop spans 19 amino acids. Germline CDR1 is MNHEY and CDR2 is SMNVEV (reference sequence). The germline V and J ends were trimmed by 2 bases and 3 bases, with 20 bases remaining between them. The CDR3 DNA reads as TGTGCCAGCAGTTTAGTAAGCGTTGGCCACCCGTTCTATAATTCACCCCTCCACTTT. It translates to CASSLVSVGHPFYNSPLHF.

The gene calls are TRBV24-1 and TRBJ2-1, with D perhaps matching TRBD2 (6 bases). V lost 3 bases and J 8 bases, leaving 7 bases between the germline ends. The germline CDR1 and CDR2 sequences are KGHDR and SFDVKD. The CDR3 extends over 12 amino acids. The CDR3 nucleotides are TGTGCCACCAGTGATCCGGGGGATGAGCAGTTCTTC. It codes for CATSDPGDEQFF.

The chain joins TRBV12-3 or TRBV12-4 to TRBJ2-1, with 7 bases aligning to TRBD2. The CDR3 is 12 residues long. After removal of 5 bases from V and 7 bases from J, the junction contained 2 bases not matched to a gene. The CDR3 region is CASSRLANEQFF. CDR3 bases: TGTGCCAGCAGTCGACTAGCAAATGAGCAGTTCTTC.

J is TRBJ1-1 and V is TRBV30; 7 positions match TRBD1. CDR1 is GTSNPN, CDR2 SVGIG, per germline (reference sequence). The CDR3 contains 13 residues. With 8 bases clipped from V and 0 bases from J, the junction kept 6 bases outside the gene matches. The CDR3 DNA sequence: TGTGCCGGACAGGACTCCATGAACACTGAAGCTTTCTTT. Translated, it gives CAGQDSMNTEAFF.

The V gene is TRBV11-3, the J gene TRBJ1-6; TRBD1 agrees at 9 bases. Germline loops: CDR1 SGHNT, CDR2 YENEEA. Trimming took 5 bases from V and 13 from J; bases not matched to a gene: 6. This CDR3 comprises 13 residues. In DNA form, the CDR3 reads TGTGCCAGCAGCACCGGGACAGGGAGGCCCCTCCACTTT. Translation: CASSTGTGRPLHF.

This chain uses TRBV7-9 with TRBJ2-7, with 9 bases aligning to TRBD1. The CDR3 contains 15 residues. In germline, CDR1 is SEHNR, CDR2 FQNEAQ (reference sequence). V was clipped by 5 bases and J by 2 bases; unmatched bases: 7. This CDR3 is CASSQNRGLAYEQYF. In DNA, the CDR3 is TGTGCCAGCAGCCAAAACAGGGGGCTTGCCTACGAGCAGTACTTC.

The V call is TRBV29-1, the J call TRBJ2-5; 7 positions match TRBD1. The CDR3 runs 11 residues. CDR1 and CDR2 from the germline V gene are SQVTM and ANQGSEA. V lost 7 bases, J lost 9 bases, and 8 bases stayed unmatched. The DNA for the CDR3 is TGCAGCGAGTGGACAGGAGGTGCCCAGTACTTC. It encodes CSEWTGGAQYF.

This clone was counted once. The chain combines TRBV3-1 (or the pseudogene TRBV3-2) with TRBJ2-7, with D maybe TRBD2 (5 bases). The V end was cut by 1 base, the J end by 7 bases, with 14 bases between. CDR1 and CDR2 (germline): LGHDT, YNNKEL (reference sequence). CDR3 size: 14 residues. In DNA form, the CDR3 reads TGTGCCAGCAGCCAAGTGAATGCAGCGGTTGAGCAGTACTTC. It translates to CASSQVNAAVEQYF.

V gene TRBV24-1 combines with J gene TRBJ2-5, with 11 bases that match TRBD1. Trimming at V came to 4 bases and at J to 4 bases, leaving 10 bases not matched to a gene. Germline values: CDR1 KGHDR, CDR2 SFDVKD. This CDR3 comprises 17 residues. The CDR3: CATSEGTGQGAGETQYF. CDR3 DNA: TGTGCCACCAGTGAGGGTACCGGACAGGGGGCGGGAGAGACCCAGTACTTC.

The chain is built from TRBV19 and TRBJ1-3; 8 positions match TRBD1. V dropped 7 bases and J dropped 0; count of bases not matched to a gene: 8. Germline V gives CDR1 LNHDA, CDR2 SQIVND (reference sequence). The CDR3 covers 16 residues. The CDR3 loop is CASNWAGGSSGNTIYF. The DNA for the CDR3 is TGTGCCAGTAACTGGGCAGGGGGCAGCTCTGGAAACACCATATATTTT.

This clone was found once. The chain links TRBV11-2 to TRBJ1-3; no reliable D call. This CDR3 region has 14 residues. Germline-derived CDR1 and CDR2 are SGHAT and FQNNGV. V was trimmed by 2 bases and J by 0 bases, leaving 5 bases between them. The CDR3 sequence is CASSLSSSGNTIYF. DNA for the CDR3: TGTGCCAGCAGCTTAAGCTCCTCTGGAAACACCATATATTTT. Full variable domain (rest looked up from reference TRBV11-2 and TRBJ1-3): EAGVAQSPRYKIIEKRQSVAFWCNPISGHATLYWYQQILGQGPKLLIQFQNNGVVDDSQLPKDRFSAERLKGVDSTLKIQPAKLEDSAVYLCASSLSSSGNTIYFGEGSWLTVV.

This clone came up a few times. The chain has TRBV11-3 and TRBJ2-2, with D possibly being TRBD1 (5 bases). The ends were cut back, 1 base at V and 0 bases at J, with 6 bases in the middle. The CDR3 totals 15 residues. Germline CDR1 and CDR2: SGHNT and YENEEA. As DNA, the CDR3 is TGTGCCAGCAGCTTAGGGGGCGCGAACACCGGGGAGCTGTTTTTT. Protein: CASSLGGANTGELFF.